The source of this T cell receptor beta chain is a study of OX40 agonist ivuxolimab in advanced cancers. In the study overall: Patients receiving dose escalation had hepatocellular carcinoma, melanoma, renal cell or head and neck cancer. Whole-study findings and limits: Dose levels from 0.1 to 3.0 mg/kg saw CD4+ and CD8+ blood T cells expand clonally by week 6. In CD8+ T cells, expanded clones were on average more numerous than in CD4+.

As for this clone: The antigen remains undetermined.

Sequencing used immunoSEQ multiplex PCR; TCRdb keeps in-frame clones, though not all of them. The sample includes about 20,000 clones, roughly nine tenths of them seen just once. The sequenced sample was CD4+ or CD8+ T cells sorted from blood, obtained in a trial of the OX40 agonist ivuxolimab. The TCR comes from an adult with an advanced solid tumor such as melanoma, head and neck, liver or kidney cancer.

The CDR3 sequence is CASRDRDRGGNQPQHF. The CDR3 DNA reads TGTGCCAGCAGAGACCGGGACAGGGGTGGCAATCAGCCCCAGCATTTT. The chain carries TRBV6-6 and TRBJ1-5, with 10 bases aligning to TRBD1. The CDR3 runs 16 residues. The germline CDR1 and CDR2 sequences are MNHNY and SVGAGI (reference sequence). J lost 2 bases, V lost 6 bases, and 7 bases had no gene match.